This T cell receptor (beta chain) was sequenced during a study of identifying expanded T cells in peripheral blood. General study results and limits: Differentially abundant clones: around 1.2 between replicates, 16.4 at 2 to 3 weeks, around 20 at four.

Produced via immunoSEQ multiplex PCR; TCRdb's table is partial and in-frame only. The sample has about 91,000 clones, 70% to 90% seen once. This CDR3 contains 14 residues. Germline values: CDR1 SGHAT, CDR2 FQDESV (reference sequence). V lost 3 bases and J lost 1, with 9 bases in between. Collection occurred without any documented infections or immune events in donors. This clone was seen once. Its antigen is still unknown. The rearrangement links TRBV11-1 to TRBJ1-1, with a tentative D call TRBD1 (5 bases). The receptor's source is a person aged 18 to 70 in good health. What was sequenced was blood. The CDR3 DNA sequence: TGTGCCAGCAGCTTCGAGGGGCCGAACACTGAAGCTTTCTTT. Translating it yields CASSFEGPNTEAFF.